Listed below are T cell receptor beta chains from one sample, sequenced in a study of cytomegalovirus exposure and HLA in healthy donors. TCRdb keeps only in-frame clones here, not all; method: immunoSEQ multiplex PCR. The sample records approximately 69,000 clones, approximately 70% being singletons. The specimen was PBMCs. The receptors originated from a man aged 40-49 years in good health and CMV-seropositive. Each CDR3 is given with its conserved first and last residue. Fields, in order: J gene, D gene, CDR3 length, clone size, V gene, CDR3 protein, CDR3 DNA. D genes are given only for firm matches. Size values are once, few and many counts, or a class for expanded clones, and some rows have none.

J: TRBJ2-7; D: TRBD1; length: 15; size: -; V: TRBV4-1; CDR3: CASSQGQGSSYEQYF; DNA: TGCGCCAGCAGCCAAGGACAGGGGAGCTCCTACGAGCAGTACTTC
J: TRBJ2-3; D: -; length: 12; size: -; V: TRBV7-9; CDR3: CASATGTDTQYF; DNA: TGTGCCAGCGCGACAGGCACAGATACGCAGTATTTT
J: TRBJ2-5; D: -; length: 11; size: -; V: TRBV29-1; CDR3: CSLNREETQYF; DNA: TGCAGCTTAAACAGGGAAGAGACCCAGTACTTC
J: TRBJ2-7; D: -; length: 13; size: few; V: TRBV27; CDR3: CASSPRNNYEQYF; DNA: TGTGCCAGCAGTCCCAGGAATAACTACGAGCAGTACTTC
J: TRBJ1-6; D: -; length: 11; size: -; V: TRBV30; CDR3: CASRSNSPLHF; DNA: TGTGCCTCGCGATCTAATTCACCCCTCCACTTT
J: TRBJ2-3; D: -; length: 16; size: -; V: TRBV2; CDR3: CASSEVTSLGTDTQYF; DNA: TGTGCCAGCAGTGAAGTAACTAGCTTAGGCACAGATACGCAGTATTTT
J: TRBJ2-2; D: TRBD2; length: 18; size: -; V: TRBV4-1; CDR3: CASSPGLAGALNTGELFF; DNA: TGCGCCAGCAGCCCGGGACTAGCGGGGGCCCTGAACACCGGGGAGCTGTTTTTT
J: TRBJ1-2; D: TRBD1; length: 15; size: -; V: TRBV6-1; CDR3: CASTGWDRVYYGYTF; DNA: TGTGCCAGCACCGGATGGGACAGGGTATATTATGGCTACACCTTC
J: TRBJ1-6; D: TRBD1; length: 16; size: -; V: TRBV4-1; CDR3: CASSNTLGQGNSPLHF; DNA: TGCGCCAGCAGCAACACCTTAGGACAGGGGAATTCACCCCTCCACTTT
J: TRBJ1-2; D: -; length: 15; size: -; V: TRBV29-1; CDR3: CSVPSAEDPLSGYTF; DNA: TGCAGCGTCCCCAGCGCGGAGGACCCTTTAAGTGGCTACACCTTC
J: TRBJ1-4; D: -; length: 16; size: -; V: TRBV6-5; CDR3: CASSYSPTATNEKLFF; DNA: TGTGCCAGCAGTTACTCCCCGACAGCTACAAATGAAAAACTGTTTTTT
J: TRBJ1-3; D: -; length: 14; size: -; V: TRBV5-1; CDR3: CASSSRQDGNTIYF; DNA: TGCGCCAGCAGCTCAAGACAGGATGGAAACACCATATATTTT